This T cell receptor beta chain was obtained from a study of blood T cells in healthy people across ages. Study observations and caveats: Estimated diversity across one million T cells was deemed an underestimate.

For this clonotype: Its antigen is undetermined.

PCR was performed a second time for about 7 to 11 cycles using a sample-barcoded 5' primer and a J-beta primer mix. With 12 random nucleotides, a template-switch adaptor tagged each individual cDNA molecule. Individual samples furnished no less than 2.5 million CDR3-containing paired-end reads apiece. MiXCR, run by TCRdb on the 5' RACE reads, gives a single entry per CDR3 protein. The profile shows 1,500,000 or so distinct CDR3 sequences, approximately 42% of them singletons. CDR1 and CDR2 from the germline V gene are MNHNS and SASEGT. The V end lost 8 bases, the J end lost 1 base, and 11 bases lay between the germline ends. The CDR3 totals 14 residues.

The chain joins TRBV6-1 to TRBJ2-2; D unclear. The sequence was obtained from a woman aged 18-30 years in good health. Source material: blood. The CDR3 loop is CASVERENTGELFF. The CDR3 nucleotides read TGTGCCAGCGTGGAAAGGGAGAACACCGGGGAGCTGTTTTTT.